This T cell receptor (beta chain) was sequenced in a study of T cells in localized non-small cell lung cancer. Profiled with immunoSEQ multiplex PCR; TCRdb holds only in-frame clones, not every one. Among tens of thousands of clones listed, 90% to 95% were seen once. Sample: peripheral blood, taken before any cancer treatment. This clonotype originated in a female donor over 55 with stage I lung adenocarcinoma.

Written as DNA, the CDR3 is TGTGCCAGCAGGAAGAGCGGGGGTGGTCGCTATGAGCAGTTCTTC. It encodes CASRKSGGGRYEQFF. J is TRBJ2-1 and V is TRBV2; TRBD2 matches 8 bases. V trimming: 6 bases; J trimming: 8 bases; junction bases outside the gene matches: 12. The CDR3 runs to 15 residues. Germline CDR1 and CDR2: SNHLY and FYNNEI.